These 13 T cell receptor beta chains originate from one sample sequenced in a study of naive and memory T cell subsets. Study results and caveats: Naive repertoires, especially CD8, held a few larger clonotypes, possibly memory cells re-expressing CD45RA.

An equimolar mix of two oligonucleotides served as the beta constant-region primer for TRBC1 and TRBC2. Nested alpha and beta constant-region primers with the SP2 primer drove four PCR rounds on ligated cDNA. Using its own MiXCR run on the UMI-ligation and nested PCR reads, TCRdb lists one record per CDR3 protein. The sample holds more than 95,000 distinct CDR3 sequences, about 14% seen once. Antigens for these TCRs are unknown. Sample: naive CD8+ T cells from blood. These receptor sequences come from a human donor in good health.

This clonotype was seen only a few times. The chain is built from TRBV28 and TRBJ2-7; 9 bases are a match to TRBD1. The CDR3 contains 14 residues. J gave up 5 bases and V 2 bases, and 4 bases lay outside the gene matches. Germline-derived CDR1 and CDR2 are MDHEN and SYDVKM. CDR3 sequence reads: CASSLGTGWDEQYF. In DNA, the CDR3 is TGTGCCAGCAGTTTAGGGACAGGGTGGGACGAGCAGTACTTC.

This clonotype was detected many times. The chain uses TRBV19 and TRBJ2-7, with TRBD2 as a possible D gene (6 bases). Trimming took 5 bases from V and 0 from J, leaving 17 bases between them. The CDR3 loop spans 16 amino acids. Germline V gene lookup returns CDR1 LNHDA and CDR2 SQIVND (reference sequence). The CDR3 protein is CASSPTSRESSYEQYF. The CDR3 DNA reads as TGTGCCAGTAGTCCTACCAGCCGGGAGTCCTCCTACGAGCAGTACTTC.

This clonotype was counted many times. The rearrangement uses TRBV4-3 and TRBJ1-1, with D perhaps TRBD1 (5 bases). Trimming shortened V by 0 bases and J by 0 bases, and 20 bases separated the two germline ends. CDR1 and CDR2 from the germline V gene are LGHNA and YSLEER. The length of the CDR3 is 19 residues. The CDR3 DNA reads TGCGCCAGCAGCCAAGAGGACCCCGGGGGTCCAGACATGAACACTGAAGCTTTCTTT. Translation: CASSQEDPGGPDMNTEAFF.

This clonotype was detected a few times. This chain connects TRBV9 to TRBJ2-7; D ambiguous. The CDR3 sequence is 13 residues long. Looked up from germline, CDR1 is SGDLS and CDR2 is YYNGEE. V lost 0 bases and J lost 0, with 4 bases in between. This chain's CDR3 is CASSVGISYEQYF. The CDR3 DNA sequence: TGTGCCAGCAGCGTAGGGATCTCCTACGAGCAGTACTTC.

The chain is built from TRBV12-5 and TRBJ2-3; 9 positions agree with TRBD2. The CDR3 spans 17 residues. With V trimmed by 6 bases and J by 2 bases, 12 bases remained unmatched. The germline gives CDR1 LGHNT, CDR2 FRNRAP. CDR3 bases: TGTGCTAGTGGGGGGCCCGGACTAGCGTGGGCCACAGATACGCAGTATTTT. As protein: CASGGPGLAWATDTQYF.

This clonotype was detected ten times or more. The V call is TRBV21-1, the J call TRBJ1-4; TRBD1 is taken as the D call from the table, unchecked against the DNA. TRBV21-1 is a pseudogene segment. CDR3 length equals 13 residues. This CDR3 reads CASTGQFYEKLFF. DNA for the CDR3: TGTGCCAGCACCGGACAGTTTTATGAAAAACTGTTTTTT.

This clonotype came up once. The V gene is TRBV4-3, the J gene TRBJ1-5, with D uncertain. This CDR3 is built from 15 residues. V was pared by 0 bases and J by 3 bases, with 9 bases between. Germline V gene data show CDR1 as LGHNA and CDR2 as YSLEER. The DNA of the CDR3 is TGCGCCAGCAGCCAAGAGCCCGGGAACAATCAGCCCCAGCATTTT. Translated, it gives CASSQEPGNNQPQHF.

This chain connects TRBV5-1 to TRBJ2-4; perhaps TRBD1 as D (6 bases). Trimming took off 0 bases at V and 0 bases at J, with 13 bases between the two ends. CDR1 is SGHRS and CDR2 is YFSETQ in the germline V gene. The CDR3 covers 17 residues. CDR3: CASSLVTGPLAKNIQYF. CDR3 bases: TGCGCCAGCAGCTTGGTTACAGGGCCGTTAGCCAAAAACATTCAGTACTTC. Combining the CDR3 with reference TRBV5-1 and TRBJ2-4 gives the whole variable domain KAGVTQTPRYLIKTRGQQVTLSCSPISGHRSVSWYQQTPGQGLQFLFEYFSETQRNKGNFPGRFSGRQFSNSRSEMNVSTLELGDSALYLCASSLVTGPLAKNIQYFGAGTRLSVL.

This clonotype occurred a few times. The chain has TRBV28 and TRBJ2-2; D is possibly TRBD1 (5 bases). CDR3 length: 14 residues. Germline V gene lookup returns CDR1 MDHEN and CDR2 SYDVKM. V shed 4 bases and J shed 8 bases, with 14 bases lying between them. The CDR3: CASSWPTVTGELFF. CDR3 sequence (DNA): TGTGCCAGCAGTTGGCCGACAGTAACTGGGGAGCTGTTTTTT.

The chain employs TRBV7-8 and TRBJ1-1, with a tentative D call TRBD1 (6 bases). The CDR3 length is 16 residues. Germline V CDR1 and CDR2: SGHVS, FQNEAQ. Trimming shortened V by 1 base and J by 1 base, and 13 bases separated the two germline ends. This chain's CDR3 is CASSLGVRGRNTEAFF. The CDR3 bases are TGTGCCAGCAGCTTAGGCGTCAGGGGCCGGAACACTGAAGCTTTCTTT.

This clonotype has a handful of counts. The rearrangement links TRBV5-4 to TRBJ1-4; 7 nucleotides align to TRBD1. Germline V gene lookup returns CDR1 SGHNT and CDR2 YYREEE (reference sequence). This CDR3 spans 13 amino acids. Trimming at V came to 5 bases and at J to 5 bases, leaving 3 bases not matched to a gene. The CDR3: CASSNRGNEKLFF. Here the CDR3 DNA reads TGTGCCAGCAGTAACAGGGGAAATGAAAAACTGTTTTTT. Variable domain in full (rest from reference TRBV5-4 and TRBJ1-4): ETGVTQSPTHLIKTRGQQVTLRCSSQSGHNTVSWYQQALGQGPQFIFQYYREEENGRGNFPPRFSGLQFPNYSSELNVNALELDDSALYLCASSNRGNEKLFFGSGTQLSVL.

V usage is TRBV28 and J usage is TRBJ2-7; weak D call: TRBD2 (6 bases). Germline V gene sequence: CDR1 MDHEN, CDR2 SYDVKM. With 4 bases removed from V and 2 bases from J, the gap between germline ends came to 15 bases. CDR3 length: 15 amino acids. The CDR3 spells CASSWPGETPYEQYF. CDR3 DNA: TGTGCCAGCAGTTGGCCGGGAGAAACTCCCTACGAGCAGTACTTC. The whole variable domain, filled in from reference TRBV28 and TRBJ2-7, reads DVKVTQSSRYLVKRTGEKVFLECVQDMDHENMFWYRQDPGLGLRLIYFSYDVKMKEKGDIPEGYSVSREKKERFSLILESASTNQTSMYLCASSWPGETPYEQYFGPGTRLTVT.

This clonotype was seen only a few times. The chain links TRBV12-3 or TRBV12-4 to TRBJ2-7, with D perhaps given as TRBD1 or TRBD2 (5 bases each). CDR3 length equals 18 residues. Between the trimmed V and J ends, which lost 4 bases and 1 base, there was a span of 23 bases. The CDR3 sequence: CASSSRTRLGEGSYEQYF. The CDR3 DNA follows: TGTGCCAGCAGTTCACGGACAAGGCTGGGAGAGGGTTCCTACGAGCAGTACTTC.